This T cell receptor (beta chain) derives from a study of regulatory T cells in long-lasting Graves disease (dated by TCRdb to the early 2020s). For the study in its entirety: In the newly diagnosed Graves' disease group, patients had been taking antithyroid drugs for less than 3 months. Patients with persistent Graves' disease were compared with patients with newly diagnosed Graves' disease using TCR sequencing and RNA sequencing of peripheral blood. The study took place in China and was registered as a clinical trial. A total of about 33 samples were covered by TCR sequencing, comprising roughly 13 persistent and around 20 newly diagnosed Graves' disease patients.

Reading the label with the study, this specimen's time point is: newly diagnosed GD, antithyroid drugs for less than 3 months. For both TCR sequencing and RNA sequencing, RNA was extracted from PBMCs in TRIzol. The diagnosis of Graves' disease was made according to American Thyroid Association guidelines. Patients for the study were recruited at an endocrinology department in Xi'an, China. Each patient gave roughly 10 milliliters of peripheral blood, collected in an EDTA anticoagulant tube. Ficoll Paque Plus density gradient separation was used to isolate PBMCs, and no additional T cell sorting was done. An Agilent 2100 Bioanalyzer and agarose gel were used to check RNA quality, while a NanoDrop 2000 measured RNA concentration. Spanning cysteine to phenylalanine, the CDR3 consists of 14 amino acids. Solely the CDR3 DNA is kept, with 42 bases framed from the first base. V ends up 6 bases short and J 2 bases short, with an unmatched junction base count of 7.

What the authors observed across the whole study: Persistent patients shared more public clonotypes among themselves (around 2,500) than newly diagnosed patients did (more than 950). Only the TCR beta chain was sequenced and analyzed. Peripheral blood alone was examined, since thyroid tissue, which constituted the primary lesion, could not be accessed. Persistent disease showed preferential use of TRBV28, TRBJ1-2 and TRBJ2-5, whereas newly diagnosed disease favored TRBV20-1 and TRBJ2-1. Lower TCR Shannon entropy and fewer highly expanded clones were observed in persistent Graves' disease patients than in newly diagnosed patients, which suggested clonal expansion. As a limitation, the authors acknowledged that the small sample size may reduce accuracy.

This clonotype has at least ten counts. Its antigen target is currently unknown. Base quality data are lacking; no much larger clone is found one base away. Library method: multiplex PCR. Instrument used: Illumina HiSeq 4000. CDR3 regions were amplified by Arm-PCR with iRepertoire HTBI primers to construct TCR beta libraries. Gel purification was performed on PCR products prior to sequencing. The paper's data handling went like this. Gene usage analysis of CDR3 amino acid clonotypes relied on the roughly 64 TRBV and over 13 TRBJ segments identified across samples. Filtered high-quality paired reads were merged into contigs using COPE and FqMerger. Contigs were aligned with BLAST to IMGT TRBV, TRBD and TRBJ reference genes, and CDR3 was defined per IMGT. Highly expanded clones were defined as clonotypes with a frequency above 0.1%. Shannon entropy served as the measure of repertoire diversity, while the Gini coefficient captured V-J evenness. A clonotype found in more than one individual was treated as public. Using fastp trimming at Q25 and MiXCR clonotype assembly, TCRdb reanalyzed the public sequencing data and kept in-frame beta chains. Each record represents a unique CDR3 protein, reported with the most common genes and DNA among its rows. The V and J calls and clone size are TCRdb's, not the authors'. The sample profile shows some 370,000 distinct CDR3 sequences; around 11% of them were found once. Of the sample, approximately 20% falls within the top ten clones.

These data also featured in a second study, about T cells in Graves' hyperthyroidism and ophthalmopathy. That second report states: A patient counted as having stable Graves' hyperthyroidism if no progression to ophthalmopathy occurred over 18 months of follow-up. The hyperthyroidism patients were between 18 and 65 years old and newly diagnosed, with a disease duration of less than 2 months. Patients with uncontrolled infections, other autoimmune diseases, pregnancy or lactation were excluded. Clinical symptoms, serum thyroxine and TRAb, thyroid ultrasound, and orbital computed tomography formed the basis for the diagnoses. A first-round RT-PCR of the TCR CDR3 used the HTBI primer set with the Qiagen OneStep RT-PCR kit. Blood samples also contained most of the expanded thyroid clonotypes (frequency above 0.001), which suggests that blood repertoires may reflect thyroid immune responses. A model built on a 13 V-J signature distinguished ophthalmopathy from stable hyperthyroidism, reaching 85% to 90% sensitivity and about 81% specificity in cross-validation and 80%/75% in testing. In validation, progression to ophthalmopathy was predicted by the model with around 70% sensitivity and just over 72% specificity, a median of roughly 6.4 months before onset. TCR V-J signatures able to tell the groups apart were searched for in a discovery cohort of approximately 95 patients, of whom more than 40 had Graves' ophthalmopathy and more than 55 had stable Graves' hyperthyroidism. Prospective prediction of ophthalmopathy was tested in an independent validation cohort of fewer than 20 hyperthyroidism patients and 17 patients who later progressed to ophthalmopathy. For training and testing, the 100 or so patients in the discovery cohort were randomly divided in a 7:3 ratio. Thyroid tissue and blood T-cell repertoires from about six Graves' hyperthyroidism patients were also compared in the study. Following sampling, methimazole starting at 30 mg daily was given to hyperthyroidism patients, and high-dose intravenous methylprednisolone was given to ophthalmopathy patients. Libraries were constructed in a second round of multiplex PCR, after which size selection and purification were carried out. Paired-end sequencing of the libraries was performed with 100 bp reads on an Illumina HiSeq2000. SOAPnuke was used to process the raw data, removing reads that contained adapters or uncalled bases, had a mean Phred below 15, or lacked an exact match to the constant primer or identifier. COPE v1.2.5 was used to merge the high-quality paired reads, and each unique nucleotide sequence was defined as a clonotype. MiTCR v1.1 was used to align the clonotypes against IMGT TRBV, TRBD and TRBJ reference segments. Only V-J combinations with frequency above 0.0001, covering about 99% of repertoires, were analysed. A TCS score was defined as the ratio between F50 (clonal expansion) and ExV (chaos), using BLOSUM62-based TCRdist between CDR3 peptides within each V-J. Welch's t-statistics and random forest reduced roughly 500 V-J features to under 15, which were used in a naive Bayes classifier (R e1071). Sample size was not statistically predetermined, and blinding of investigators to group allocation was not performed. According to the paper, TCR Vbeta CDR3 sequencing was carried out on 135 peripheral blood samples, which came from more than 40 ophthalmopathy, 70 to 80 hyperthyroidism and approximately 17 progressor patients.

The chain couples TRBV12-3 or TRBV12-4 to TRBJ2-7, with TRBD1 matching 7 junction bases. The TCR sequence derives from a woman in her late teens or twenties with Graves disease. Donor details come from another sample of the same person, matched by shared clones. The source was peripheral blood mononuclear cells (PBMCs), collected at new diagnosis, from a patient treated with antithyroid drugs. CDR3 reads: CASSGQVLTYEQYF. In nucleotide form, the sequence is TGTGCCAGCAGCGGACAGGTACTAACCTACGAGCAGTACTTC.